The sequence of this TCR beta chain was determined in a study of blood T cell repertoires in COVID-19. Study-level background: Sources were T cells, B-cell-depleted T cells, or PBMCs; the material itself was cDNA or gDNA.

The J segment lost 6 bases and the V segment lost 0 bases, leaving 11 bases of the junction unmatched. The V gene's germline CDR1 is SGDLS and CDR2 YYNGEE. The CDR3 contains 19 residues. Profiling relied on immunoSEQ multiplex PCR, and the TCRdb table lists in-frame clones only, not all of them. The repertoire holds roughly 380,000 clones, roughly 87% seen once, with under 3% in the top ten. The study drew participants aged about 18 to 89 years from fewer than 30 US areas. Material: PBMCs or T cells enriched from blood (not recorded which). The TCR originated in a young woman who had recovered from COVID-19. The chain recombines TRBV9 with TRBJ2-3; 15 bases map to TRBD2. The CDR3 sequence is CASSVEPGTSGGPGDTQYF. As DNA, the CDR3 is TGTGCCAGCAGCGTAGAGCCCGGGACTAGCGGGGGGCCGGGGGATACGCAGTATTTT.